These T cell receptor beta chains were read from a single sample in a study of blood T cell repertoires in COVID-19. Clones were read by immunoSEQ multiplex PCR, and TCRdb kept only the in-frame ones, dropping some. The sample consists of over 100,000 clones, roughly four fifths of them appearing once. The sequenced sample was peripheral blood. These receptor sequences come from a man in his 60s with acute or convalescent COVID-19. CDR3s include the opening cysteine and the closing phenylalanine or tryptophan. D genes are given only for firm matches. A clone size is listed for some rows: how often the clone was seen (once, few, many), or a class if it is expanded.

clone size: NA
J gene: TRBJ1-5
D gene: TRBD1
V gene: TRBV28
CDR3 DNA: TGTGCCAGCAGTTCCGGGACAGGGGGCTATGACAATCAGCCCCAGCATTTT
CDR3 protein: CASSSGTGGYDNQPQHF

clone size: NA
J gene: TRBJ2-5
D gene: NA
V gene: TRBV3-1/TRBV3-2
CDR3 DNA: TGTGCCAGCAGCCTCGAAGGGACTGAGACCCAGTACTTC
CDR3 protein: CASSLEGTETQYF

clone size: NA
J gene: TRBJ1-1
D gene: NA
V gene: TRBV5-1
CDR3 DNA: TGCGCCAGCAGCCGCCCCGTGGAACACGGGGGGGGAGCTGAAGCTTTCTTT
CDR3 protein: CASSRPVEHGGGAEAFF

clone size: NA
J gene: TRBJ1-1
D gene: NA
V gene: TRBV2
CDR3 DNA: TGTGCCAGCAGTGGGGTCGCGGTGAACACTGAAGCTTTCTTT
CDR3 protein: CASSGVAVNTEAFF

clone size: NA
J gene: TRBJ1-4
D gene: TRBD1
V gene: TRBV4-1
CDR3 DNA: TGCGCCAGCAGCCCGCCCGCAGGACAGGGACATCAAAAACTGTTTTTT
CDR3 protein: CASSPPAGQGHQKLFF

clone size: NA
J gene: TRBJ2-3
D gene: NA
V gene: TRBV28
CDR3 DNA: TGTGCCAGCAGTACTCCTAGCACAGATACGCAGTATTTT
CDR3 protein: CASSTPSTDTQYF

clone size: NA
J gene: TRBJ2-1
D gene: TRBD2
V gene: TRBV5-1
CDR3 DNA: TGCGCCAACAGCTTGGTCGTCGGGGGGGCATACAATGAGCAGTTCTTC
CDR3 protein: CANSLVVGGAYNEQFF

clone size: once
J gene: TRBJ1-2
D gene: TRBD1
V gene: TRBV11-3
CDR3 DNA: TGTGCCAGCAGCCAACTGAATCCAGGGGGCCCTGGCTACACCTTC
CDR3 protein: CASSQLNPGGPGYTF

clone size: NA
J gene: TRBJ1-2
D gene: NA
V gene: TRBV11-1
CDR3 DNA: TGTGCCAGCAGATCCCGGGACTATGGCTACACCTTC
CDR3 protein: CASRSRDYGYTF

clone size: NA
J gene: TRBJ1-2
D gene: NA
V gene: TRBV27
CDR3 DNA: TGTGCCAGCAGTTTTCAGGGGAAAGGCTATGGCTACACCTTC
CDR3 protein: CASSFQGKGYGYTF

clone size: NA
J gene: TRBJ2-1
D gene: TRBD2
V gene: TRBV7-2
CDR3 DNA: TGTGCCAGCAGCTTTGCTAGCGGGGGTTACAATGAGCAGTTCTTC
CDR3 protein: CASSFASGGYNEQFF

clone size: NA
J gene: TRBJ2-1
D gene: TRBD1
V gene: TRBV10-3
CDR3 DNA: TGTGCCATCAGGGTAGGGACAGGCCTGTACAATGAGCAGTTCTTC
CDR3 protein: CAIRVGTGLYNEQFF

clone size: NA
J gene: TRBJ2-1
D gene: NA
V gene: TRBV19
CDR3 DNA: TGTGCCAGTAGTTACTCCACTAGCCCTGAGCAGTTCTTC
CDR3 protein: CASSYSTSPEQFF

clone size: once
J gene: TRBJ1-2
D gene: NA
V gene: TRBV6-6
CDR3 DNA: TGTGCCAGCAGCCGCGATCGCCTGACCGGCCGGGGCAGTGGAGGGAACTATGGCTACACCTTC
CDR3 protein: CASSRDRLTGRGSGGNYGYTF

clone size: NA
J gene: TRBJ2-7
D gene: NA
V gene: TRBV7-2
CDR3 DNA: TGTGCCAGCAGCCTACAGGAAAATTCCTACGAGCAGTACTTC
CDR3 protein: CASSLQENSYEQYF

clone size: NA
J gene: TRBJ2-1
D gene: TRBD1
V gene: TRBV2
CDR3 DNA: TGTGCCAGCAGTGAATCAGGGACAGGGGGGTTTGAGCAGTTCTTC
CDR3 protein: CASSESGTGGFEQFF

clone size: few
J gene: TRBJ1-2
D gene: TRBD1
V gene: TRBV20-1
CDR3 DNA: TGCAGTGCTAGTTATGGGACAGGGTCTTCTAACTATGGCTACACCTTC
CDR3 protein: CSASYGTGSSNYGYTF

clone size: NA
J gene: TRBJ2-4
D gene: NA
V gene: TRBV4-1
CDR3 DNA: TGCGCCAGCAGCCAAGGGCTAGCCAAAAACATTCAGTACTTC
CDR3 protein: CASSQGLAKNIQYF

clone size: NA
J gene: TRBJ2-1
D gene: TRBD2
V gene: TRBV3-1/TRBV3-2
CDR3 DNA: TGTGCCAGCAGCTCGGGACTAGTAAACAATGAGCAGTTCTTC
CDR3 protein: CASSSGLVNNEQFF

clone size: NA
J gene: TRBJ1-1
D gene: TRBD1
V gene: TRBV6-5
CDR3 DNA: TGTGCCAGCAGACCGACAGGGGGTCCGAACACTGAAGCTTTCTTT
CDR3 protein: CASRPTGGPNTEAFF

clone size: NA
J gene: TRBJ1-2
D gene: TRBD1
V gene: TRBV5-4
CDR3 DNA: TGTGCCAGCAGCTTGTTCGGGACAGGGCATGGCTACACCTTC
CDR3 protein: CASSLFGTGHGYTF

clone size: NA
J gene: TRBJ2-4
D gene: TRBD1
V gene: TRBV27
CDR3 DNA: TGTGCCAGCAGGGGACAGGGGATAAACATTCAGTACTTC
CDR3 protein: CASRGQGINIQYF

clone size: once
J gene: TRBJ1-5
D gene: TRBD1
V gene: TRBV29-1
CDR3 DNA: TGCAGCGTTTCTGACAGGGATCAGCCCCAGCATTTT
CDR3 protein: CSVSDRDQPQHF

clone size: NA
J gene: TRBJ2-5
D gene: TRBD1
V gene: TRBV4-1
CDR3 DNA: TGCGCCAGCAGCCAAGTTGCGACAGGGAAAGAGACCCAGTACTTC
CDR3 protein: CASSQVATGKETQYF

clone size: NA
J gene: TRBJ1-1
D gene: TRBD1
V gene: TRBV5-6
CDR3 DNA: TGTGCCAGCAGCTTCTGGGACAGGGGGTTTGAAGCTTTCTTT
CDR3 protein: CASSFWDRGFEAFF

clone size: few
J gene: TRBJ2-1
D gene: TRBD2
V gene: TRBV5-1
CDR3 DNA: TGCGCCAGCAGCTTGTTTACTAGCGGGAGCGTGAGCTCCTACAATGAGCAGTTCTTC
CDR3 protein: CASSLFTSGSVSSYNEQFF

clone size: NA
J gene: TRBJ2-3
D gene: NA
V gene: TRBV5-1
CDR3 DNA: TGCGCCAGCAGCCGGACAGATCCCACAGATACGCAGTATTTT
CDR3 protein: CASSRTDPTDTQYF

clone size: NA
J gene: TRBJ2-5
D gene: TRBD1
V gene: TRBV6-2/TRBV6-3
CDR3 DNA: TGTGCCAGCAGTTACGAGCTAGGACAGGGGAATGTAGGGACCCAGTACTTC
CDR3 protein: CASSYELGQGNVGTQYF

clone size: NA
J gene: TRBJ2-1
D gene: NA
V gene: TRBV2
CDR3 DNA: TGTGCCAGCAGTAGGACAGTTATCAACAATGAGCAGTTCTTC
CDR3 protein: CASSRTVINNEQFF

clone size: once
J gene: TRBJ2-3
D gene: NA
V gene: TRBV7-3
CDR3 DNA: TGTGCCAGCAGCCCCCTAGAGAGCACAGATACGCAGTATTTT
CDR3 protein: CASSPLESTDTQYF

clone size: NA
J gene: TRBJ2-1
D gene: TRBD2
V gene: TRBV6-4
CDR3 DNA: TGTGCCAGCAGTCTGACTAGCGGGAGCTTCAATGAGCAGTTCTTC
CDR3 protein: CASSLTSGSFNEQFF

clone size: NA
J gene: TRBJ2-6
D gene: NA
V gene: TRBV28
CDR3 DNA: TGTGCCAGCACCCAGTCTGGGGCCAACGTCCTGACTTTC
CDR3 protein: CASTQSGANVLTF

clone size: NA
J gene: TRBJ2-5
D gene: NA
V gene: TRBV11-3
CDR3 DNA: TGTGCCAGCAGCCTGGGTCCTGGGCGACAAGAGACCCAGTACTTC
CDR3 protein: CASSLGPGRQETQYF

clone size: once
J gene: TRBJ1-3
D gene: TRBD1
V gene: TRBV15
CDR3 DNA: TGTGCCACCAGCAGACAACAGGGGGCTGGAAACACCATATATTTT
CDR3 protein: CATSRQQGAGNTIYF

clone size: once
J gene: TRBJ2-7
D gene: NA
V gene: TRBV28
CDR3 DNA: TGTGCCAGCAGTTCGAGTTGGTACGAGCAGTACTTC
CDR3 protein: CASSSSWYEQYF

clone size: NA
J gene: TRBJ1-4
D gene: NA
V gene: TRBV6-2/TRBV6-3
CDR3 DNA: TGTGCCAGCAGTTTCCGGACATCAACTAATGAAAAACTGTTTTTT
CDR3 protein: CASSFRTSTNEKLFF

clone size: NA
J gene: TRBJ2-5
D gene: NA
V gene: TRBV27
CDR3 DNA: TGTGCCAGCAGTCTTCGGACAACCGGGGGAGAGACCCAGTACTTC
CDR3 protein: CASSLRTTGGETQYF

clone size: NA
J gene: TRBJ2-3
D gene: NA
V gene: TRBV6-2/TRBV6-3
CDR3 DNA: TGTGCCAGCAGTTATCAGCGGGTCACAGATACGCAGTATTTT
CDR3 protein: CASSYQRVTDTQYF

clone size: NA
J gene: TRBJ2-1
D gene: TRBD1
V gene: TRBV19
CDR3 DNA: TGTGCCAGTAGTTCGACAGGGTTAAGAATCAGGAATGAGCAGTTCTTC
CDR3 protein: CASSSTGLRIRNEQFF

clone size: NA
J gene: TRBJ1-6
D gene: NA
V gene: TRBV5-4
CDR3 DNA: TGTGCCAGCAGCTTGGCGGGGGGTACCGGGACTGGTAATTCACCCCTCCACTTT
CDR3 protein: CASSLAGGTGTGNSPLHF

clone size: NA
J gene: TRBJ1-2
D gene: NA
V gene: TRBV4-1
CDR3 DNA: TGCGCCAGCAGCCAAGGGGGAGAGATCTATGGCTACACCTTC
CDR3 protein: CASSQGGEIYGYTF

clone size: NA
J gene: TRBJ1-3
D gene: TRBD1
V gene: TRBV4-3
CDR3 DNA: TGCGCCAGCAGCCAAGAGAGGGTCGACAGGGGCGGCTCTGGAAACACCATATATTTT
CDR3 protein: CASSQERVDRGGSGNTIYF

clone size: NA
J gene: TRBJ2-3
D gene: TRBD2
V gene: TRBV7-9
CDR3 DNA: TGTGCCAGCAGCTCGGGAGGACGGAAGGTTATCACAGATACGCAGTATTTT
CDR3 protein: CASSSGGRKVITDTQYF

clone size: NA
J gene: TRBJ2-1
D gene: TRBD2
V gene: TRBV18
CDR3 DNA: TGTGCCAGCTCACCGCGGGGGGACAATGAGCAGTTCTTC
CDR3 protein: CASSPRGDNEQFF

clone size: NA
J gene: TRBJ2-3
D gene: TRBD2
V gene: TRBV3-1/TRBV3-2
CDR3 DNA: TGTGCCAGCAGCCAAGTCGGGGGGTTTAGCACAGATACGCAGTATTTT
CDR3 protein: CASSQVGGFSTDTQYF

clone size: NA
J gene: TRBJ1-3
D gene: TRBD1
V gene: TRBV7-8
CDR3 DNA: TGTGCCAGCAGCTTAGGGGACAGGAGCTCTGGAAACACCATATATTTT
CDR3 protein: CASSLGDRSSGNTIYF

clone size: few
J gene: TRBJ1-4
D gene: NA
V gene: TRBV29-1
CDR3 DNA: TGCAGCGCCCATACAGGTTTGGGGAATGAAAAACTGTTTTTT
CDR3 protein: CSAHTGLGNEKLFF

clone size: NA
J gene: TRBJ1-2
D gene: NA
V gene: TRBV3-1/TRBV3-2
CDR3 DNA: TGTGCCAGCAGCCAAGAAATGGGCAGGGCAACGAGCTACACCTTC
CDR3 protein: CASSQEMGRATSYTF

clone size: NA
J gene: TRBJ2-5
D gene: TRBD2
V gene: TRBV28
CDR3 DNA: TGTGCCAGCAGGGGCGGGACTAGCGGGAGGGAGACCCAGTACTTC
CDR3 protein: CASRGGTSGRETQYF

clone size: NA
J gene: TRBJ2-7
D gene: NA
V gene: TRBV5-4
CDR3 DNA: TGTGCCAGCAGCTCACTGGTCGAGCAGTACTTC
CDR3 protein: CASSSLVEQYF

clone size: NA
J gene: TRBJ2-3
D gene: NA
V gene: TRBV6-5
CDR3 DNA: TGTGCCAGCACGGGGATCACAGATACGCAGTATTTT
CDR3 protein: CASTGITDTQYF

clone size: NA
J gene: TRBJ2-1
D gene: TRBD2
V gene: TRBV3-1/TRBV3-2
CDR3 DNA: TGTGCCAGCAGCCAAAATCCAGGACTAGCGGGATTGCATGAGCAGTTCTTC
CDR3 protein: CASSQNPGLAGLHEQFF

clone size: few
J gene: TRBJ1-1
D gene: TRBD1
V gene: TRBV5-4
CDR3 DNA: TGTGCCAGCAGCGGGGACAGGGGATCGGGAATGAACACTGAAGCTTTCTTT
CDR3 protein: CASSGDRGSGMNTEAFF